The 29 T cell receptor beta chains presented below share a single source sample, sequenced in a study of type 1 regulatory T cells. No cognate antigen is known for these TCRs. Study conclusions and caveats: Tr1 cells had a more restricted TCR repertoire than non-Tr1 cells.

One entry per CDR3 protein, called by TCRdb with MiXCR from the reads. Of around 5,700 distinct CDR3 sequences in the sample, roughly a third were seen once. Sequenced: cultured type 1 regulatory T (Tr1) cells, either the whole culture or a sorted fraction (not recorded which). The receptors shown here come from a human donor in good health.

V and J are TRBV30 and TRBJ1-2, with D possibly being TRBD1 (5 bases). CDR3 size: 14 residues. Germline loops: CDR1 GTSNPN, CDR2 SVGIG (reference sequence). Trimming cost V 4 bases and J 8 bases, with 20 bases left between them. CDR3: CAWTPAGGWSGYTF. In nucleotides, the CDR3 is TGTGCCTGGACCCCAGCCGGGGGTTGGTCCGGCTACACCTTC.

This clonotype has ten or more counts. The chain employs TRBV12-3 or TRBV12-4 and TRBJ2-2; possibly TRBD2 for D (6 bases). The CDR3 length is 14 residues. With 7 bases removed from V and 1 base from J, the gap between germline ends came to 10 bases. The CDR3 nucleotides read TGTGCCAGCAAGGACTACCTGAACACCGGGGAGCTGTTTTTT. It is translated as CASKDYLNTGELFF.

A word on this clonotype: An end of the junction does not agree with germline; a read error may underlie this. This chain joins TRBV24-1 and TRBJ2-1, with unresolved D. This CDR3 comprises 14 residues. Germline CDR1 reads KGHDR; CDR2 reads SFDVKD. For the CDR3, the DNA is TGTGCCACCGGTGATTTCCCCAACTACAATGAGCAGTTCTTC. Amino acid sequence: CATGDFPNYNEQFF.

This clonotype occurred once. A much bigger clone sits one base away, suggesting this may be a read error. The chain carries TRBV12-3 or TRBV12-4 and TRBJ2-5; either TRBD1 or TRBD2 may supply D (5 bases each). Deletions cut 1 base from V and 12 bases from J, with 18 bases between. The length of the CDR3 is 14 residues. The CDR3 DNA reads TGTGCCAGCAGTTTAGAAACGGGGCCATCTCCCGAGTACTTC. Residues: CASSLETGPSPEYF.

By sample share, this clonotype is medium-sized. This chain connects TRBV6-4 to TRBJ2-1; D is perhaps TRBD2 (6 bases). Per germline, CDR1 MRHNA and CDR2 SNTAGT. The CDR3 runs 19 residues. Trimming removed 2 bases from V and 0 bases from J, with 20 bases in between. CDR3 sequence: CASSDAAGRTYRSYNEQFF. DNA for the CDR3: TGTGCCAGCAGTGACGCGGCGGGACGTACCTACCGCTCCTACAATGAGCAGTTCTTC.

By share, this clonotype counts as medium-sized (0.01 to 0.1%). The chain uses TRBV2 and TRBJ2-3; either TRBD1 or TRBD2 may fit D (6 bases each). This CDR3 spans 14 amino acids. Trimming took 9 bases from V and 3 from J, leaving 16 bases between them. Germline V gene sequence: CDR1 SNHLY, CDR2 FYNNEI. CDR3 in amino acids: CASQRGAATDTQYF. The CDR3 DNA is TGTGCCAGTCAAAGGGGGGCGGCGACAGATACGCAGTATTTT.

DNA of the CDR3: TGTGCCAGCAGACAGACAGGGAGAGGCTACACCTTC. It encodes CASRQTGRGYTF. The chain combines TRBV6-5 with TRBJ1-2; 7 nucleotides align to TRBD1. With V trimmed by 6 bases and J by 8 bases, 6 bases remained unmatched. The CDR3 loop spans 12 amino acids. Germline V CDR1 and CDR2: MNHEY, SVGAGI.

By share of the sample, this clonotype is medium-sized. The J gene is TRBJ1-2, the V gene TRBV12-3 or TRBV12-4; D is unclear. There are 13 residues in the CDR3. Trimming stripped 3 bases from V and 4 bases from J, with 9 bases between. The CDR3 here is CASSFRVSYGYTF. CDR3 bases: TGTGCCAGCAGTTTTAGGGTCAGCTATGGCTACACCTTC.

The chain links TRBV29-1 to TRBJ1-2; D not certain. CDR3 length equals 9 residues. Germline values: CDR1 SQVTM, CDR2 ANQGSEA. V gave up 6 bases and J gave up 8 bases, with 7 bases separating them. CDR3 amino acids: CSVQGGYTF. The DNA of the CDR3 is TGCAGCGTGCAAGGAGGCTACACCTTC. The variable domain in full, with the rest retrieved from reference TRBV29-1 and TRBJ1-2, is SAVISQKPSRDICQRGTSLTIQCQVDSQVTMMFWYRQQPGQSLTLIATANQGSEATYESGFVIDKFPISRPNLTFSTLTVSNMSPEDSSIYLCSVQGGYTFGSGTRLTVV.

This clonotype occurred a few times. The genes are TRBV20-1 and TRBJ2-3; D is uncertain. V lost 6 bases and J lost 2, with 6 bases in between. The CDR3 is made up of 11 amino acids. The germline CDR1 and CDR2 sequences are DFQATT and SNEGSKA (reference sequence). CDR3 region: CSAKYTDTQYF. DNA of the CDR3: TGCAGTGCCAAATACACAGATACGCAGTATTTT.

The chain recombines TRBV19 with TRBJ2-1, with 10 bases that match TRBD2. The CDR3 covers 14 residues. Germline CDR1 LNHDA, CDR2 SQIVND (reference sequence). V dropped 5 bases and J dropped 4; count of bases not matched to a gene: 2. The CDR3 region has the DNA TGTGCCAGTAGTGGACTAGCGGCGTACAATGAGCAGTTCTTC. This gives the protein CASSGLAAYNEQFF. Drawing the rest from reference TRBV19 and TRBJ2-1, the complete variable domain is DGGITQSPKYLFRKEGQNVTLSCEQNLNHDAMYWYRQDPGQGLRLIYYSQIVNDFQKGDIAEGYSVSREKKESFPLTVTSAQKNPTAFYLCASSGLAAYNEQFFGPGTRLTVL.

The chain recombines TRBV7-8 with TRBJ1-6; D not certain. Germline-derived CDR1 and CDR2 are SGHVS and FQNEAQ. The CDR3 loop spans 12 amino acids. The V gene lost 2 bases and the J gene lost 9 bases, with 5 bases spanning the gap. DNA of the CDR3: TGTGCCAGCAGCTTATCCGGTTCACCCCTCCACTTT. It codes for CASSLSGSPLHF.

This sequence joins TRBV30 and TRBJ1-4; D unresolved. The germline gives CDR1 GTSNPN, CDR2 SVGIG (reference sequence). The CDR3 loop spans 12 amino acids. The V end was cut by 4 bases, the J end by 4 bases, with 7 bases between. The CDR3 sequence is CAWTQNNEKLFF. DNA for the CDR3: TGTGCCTGGACCCAGAATAATGAAAAACTGTTTTTT.

This clonotype is deemed medium-sized. The J gene is TRBJ2-2, the V gene TRBV2; 10 nucleotides agree with TRBD2. The CDR3 has 18 amino acids. Trimming cost V 8 bases and J 4 bases; bases outside gene matches: 16. The germline CDR1 and CDR2 sequences are SNHLY and FYNNEI. The CDR3, as DNA: TGTGCCAGCTATTTCCCCCGGCTAGCGGGAGTGGGCACCGGGGAGCTGTTTTTT. Protein product: CASYFPRLAGVGTGELFF. The variable domain in full, completed from reference TRBV2 and TRBJ2-2, reads EPEVTQTPSHQVTQMGQEVILRCVPISNHLYFYWYRQILGQKVEFLVSFYNNEISEKSEIFDDQFSVERPDGSNFTLKIRSTKLEDSAMYFCASYFPRLAGVGTGELFFGEGSRLTVL.

V gene TRBV27 combines with J gene TRBJ1-2, with a tentative D call TRBD1 (5 bases). Germline V gene sequence: CDR1 MNHEY, CDR2 SMNVEV (reference sequence). The CDR3 consists of 14 residues. Trimming shortened V by 0 bases and J by 14 bases, and 19 bases separated the two germline ends. The CDR3 reads CASSLSGSGRLYTF. In DNA, the CDR3 is TGTGCCAGCAGTTTATCGGGGTCAGGGAGACTCTATACCTTC.

This rearrangement joins TRBV9 to TRBJ1-2; D gene ambiguous. This CDR3 is built from 13 residues. CDR1 SGDLS and CDR2 YYNGEE come from the germline V gene. With 3 bases removed from V and 2 bases from J, the gap between germline ends came to 8 bases. This CDR3 is CASSESGNYGYTF. In DNA form, the CDR3 reads TGTGCCAGCAGCGAGAGCGGAAACTATGGCTACACCTTC.

The table lists this clonotype with many counts. The J gene is TRBJ1-2, the V gene TRBV5-1; tentatively, D is TRBD1 (6 bases). CDR1 and CDR2 (germline): SGHRS, YFSETQ. The CDR3 sequence is 12 residues long. V gave up 0 bases and J gave up 8 bases, with 8 bases separating them. CDR3 loop: CASSLEGDGYTF. CDR3 DNA: TGCGCCAGCAGCTTGGAGGGGGACGGCTACACCTTC.

This clonotype is categorized as medium-sized (0.01 to 0.1%). V gene TRBV20-1 combines with J gene TRBJ2-7; TRBD2 matches at 10 bases. There are 16 residues in the CDR3. V lost 3 bases to trimming and J lost 4 bases; unmatched junction nucleotides: 12. The germline V gene encodes CDR1 DFQATT and CDR2 SNEGSKA (reference sequence). The CDR3 sequence is CSASDRGASGSYEQYF. CDR3 coding DNA: TGCAGTGCTAGTGATCGGGGGGCTAGCGGGAGTTACGAGCAGTACTTC.

This sequence joins TRBV5-1 and TRBJ2-4, with a tentative D call TRBD2 (6 bases). CDR1 and CDR2 (germline): SGHRS, YFSETQ. Deletions cut 4 bases from V and 7 bases from J, with 18 bases between. This CDR3 comprises 15 residues. The CDR3 reads CASSKTWGERNIQYF. In nucleotides, the CDR3 is TGCGCCAGCAGCAAAACATGGGGGGAGAGGAACATTCAGTACTTC.

This clonotype was observed a few times. The chain couples TRBV14 to TRBJ2-3; either TRBD1 or TRBD2 may fit D (6 bases each). V lost 0 bases and J lost 5, with 9 bases in between. Germline V lookup: CDR1 SGHDN, CDR2 FVKESK. There are 14 residues in the CDR3. CDR3 region: CASSQDRGLDTQYF. In nucleotides, the CDR3 is TGTGCCAGCAGCCAAGACCGGGGGCTAGATACGCAGTATTTT.

The chain joins TRBV7-9 to TRBJ2-1, with 13 nucleotides matching TRBD2. The V gene's germline CDR1 is SEHNR and CDR2 FQNEAQ (reference sequence). CDR3 length: 18 residues. The CDR3 DNA reads TGTTCCGGCAGCTTAAGGGAAACTAGCGGGAGGGCCTCGGATGAGCAGTTCTTC. Translating gives CSGSLRETSGRASDEQFF.

This rearrangement joins TRBV5-1 to TRBJ1-1; D is undetermined. Trimming removed 5 bases at V and 4 bases at J, with 15 bases between. The CDR3 covers 14 residues. Germline lookup yields CDR1 SGHRS and CDR2 YFSETQ. Here the CDR3 reads CASSTEPWVTEAFF. The CDR3 DNA sequence: TGCGCCAGCAGTACGGAGCCGTGGGTCACTGAAGCTTTCTTT.

With regard to this clonotype: This may arise from a read error, as a much more abundant clone is one base away. The chain links TRBV7-2 to TRBJ2-2; 7 bases are shared with TRBD2. J lost 4 bases, V lost 8 bases, and 10 bases had no gene match. This CDR3 comprises 15 residues. The germline V gene encodes CDR1 SGHTA and CDR2 FQGNSA. The CDR3 protein is CASGANSGGTGELFF. DNA of the CDR3: TGTGCCAGCGGCGCCAACTCGGGGGGCACCGGGGAGCTGTTTTTT.

With regard to this clonotype: This may come from a read error, since a much larger clone is one base off. The V gene is TRBV5-1, the J gene TRBJ2-7, with D perhaps TRBD1 or TRBD2 (5 bases each). Trimming shortened V by 3 bases and J by 5 bases, and 12 bases separated the two germline ends. This CDR3 has 13 residues. Per the germline V gene, CDR1 is SGHRS and CDR2 is YFSETQ. The CDR3 region has the DNA TGCGCCAGCAGCTCGGGACCTCCCCACGAGCAGTACTTC. It codes for CASSSGPPHEQYF.

This clonotype was counted a few times. In DNA, the CDR3 is TGTGCCAGCTCACCGGGACTAGCGAGCTCCTACGAGCAGTACTTC. Translation gives CASSPGLASSYEQYF. The chain links TRBV18 to TRBJ2-7; 10 bases are a match to TRBD2. J was trimmed by 0 bases and V by 3 bases; bases with no gene match: 2. CDR1 is KGHSH, CDR2 LQKENI, per germline. This CDR3 is built from 15 residues.

The chain joins TRBV20-1 to TRBJ1-1; 9 bases line up with TRBD1. J gave up 5 bases and V 3 bases, and 7 bases lay outside the gene matches. The CDR3 contains 14 residues. CDR1 and CDR2 (germline): DFQATT, SNEGSKA (reference sequence). CDR3 in DNA: TGCAGTGCTAGGGGGGGACAGGGAAGAACTGAAGCTTTCTTT. Protein product: CSARGGQGRTEAFF.

On this clonotype itself: A read error is possible here, since a much larger clone lies one base away. This rearrangement joins TRBV12-3 or TRBV12-4 to TRBJ2-2; TRBD2 might be the D (5 bases). Trimming shortened V by 7 bases and J by 1 base, and 10 bases separated the two germline ends. The CDR3 totals 14 residues. CDR3 nucleotides: TGTGCCAGCAAGGACTGCCTGAACACCGGGGAGCTGTTTTTT. Protein product: CASKDCLNTGELFF.

The V call is TRBV12-3 or TRBV12-4, the J call TRBJ2-1; 8 nucleotides match TRBD1. V dropped 5 bases and J dropped 7; count of bases not matched to a gene: 7. The CDR3 is 14 amino acids. As DNA, the CDR3 is TGTGCCAGCAGTCCCGGGACAGGTCAAAATGAGCAGTTCTTC. As protein: CASSPGTGQNEQFF.

This chain connects TRBV27 to TRBJ2-1; a possible D gene is TRBD1 (6 bases). In germline, CDR1 is MNHEY, CDR2 SMNVEV (reference sequence). This CDR3 region has 13 residues. With 6 bases removed from V and 6 bases from J, the gap between germline ends came to 12 bases. The CDR3, as DNA: TGTGCCAGCAGAATAGGGGGATCCAATGAGCAGTTCTTC. It specifies CASRIGGSNEQFF.